These 5 T cell receptor beta chains share one sample of origin, sequenced in a study of preoperative IRX-2 immunotherapy in early breast cancer. The data were produced by immunoSEQ multiplex PCR, yet TCRdb's version contains in-frame clones alone and is incomplete. This sample has some 35,000 clones, with roughly 82% found just once. Treatment in this sample: preoperative locoregional IRX-2 cytokine immunotherapy. Sequencing used lymph node tissue, obtained after IRX-2 immunotherapy. The source is a human donor with breast cancer.

This chain uses TRBV28 with TRBJ2-7, with 7 bases that match TRBD2. Germline CDR1 is MDHEN and CDR2 is SYDVKM. The CDR3 length is 15 residues. V shed 5 bases and J 0 bases; nucleotides not matched to a gene: 7. The DNA of the CDR3 is TGTGCCAGCAGTCACGCTAGCGGTCCCTCCTACGAGCAGTACTTC. This codes for CASSHASGPSYEQYF.

The chain has TRBV28 and TRBJ2-6; no definite D call. The CDR3 runs to 14 residues. Germline CDR1 MDHEN, CDR2 SYDVKM. V was trimmed by 8 bases and J by 0 bases, leaving 8 bases between them. The CDR3: CASASASGANVLTF. CDR3 nucleotide sequence: TGTGCCAGCGCCTCGGCCTCTGGGGCCAACGTCCTGACTTTC.

The V call is TRBV18, the J call TRBJ1-2, with 9 bases fitting TRBD1. Per the germline V gene, CDR1 is KGHSH and CDR2 is LQKENI. The length of the CDR3 is 14 residues. J lost 4 bases, V lost 2 bases, and 2 bases had no gene match. The CDR3 nucleotides are TGTGCCAGCTCACCAGGGACAGGGTCCTATGGCTACACCTTC. It translates to CASSPGTGSYGYTF.

The J gene is TRBJ1-2, the V gene TRBV5-1, with D unclear. Trimming pared 0 bases from V and 0 bases from J, leaving 6 bases between. The CDR3 consists of 14 residues. Germline loops: CDR1 SGHRS, CDR2 YFSETQ. Here the CDR3 DNA reads TGCGCCAGCAGCTTGGAAGGCTCTAACTATGGCTACACCTTC. It is translated as CASSLEGSNYGYTF.

This clone came up a few times. The chain recombines TRBV11-3 with TRBJ1-4, with 9 bases fitting TRBD1. The J segment lost 5 bases and the V segment lost 5 bases, leaving 9 bases of the junction unmatched. CDR3 length: 16 residues. In germline, CDR1 is SGHNT, CDR2 YENEEA. CDR3 loop: CASSLNTGQGNEKLFF. The DNA of the CDR3 is TGTGCCAGCAGCCTCAATACGGGACAGGGCAATGAAAAACTGTTTTTT.